The source of this T cell receptor beta chain is a study of T-cell memory formation after mild COVID-19 (dated by TCRdb to 2020 to 2022). Looking at the study overall: Most TCR sequence clusters were specific to one of the two donors. In a couple of donors, T-cell clones that expanded and contracted after mild COVID-19 were tracked by sequencing TCRalpha and TCRbeta repertoires over time. The cohort was made up of two young adult volunteers, one female and one male, who were previously healthy. Findings and caveats that apply to the study as a whole: Balanced CD4/CD8 phenotypes were observed for clones contracting from day 15 to 85, whereas a bias towards CD4+ was observed for a second wave of clones expanding from day 15 to 37. Contracting CD4+ clones were found mainly in CM and EM memory subsets, while CD8+ clones were enriched in EMRA. The study included only a couple of mild cases, and larger cohorts that include severe cases with pre-infection samples were judged to be necessary. Some responding clones were found in pre-infection memory, which suggests that pre-existing cross-reactive memory T cells took part in the SARS-CoV-2 response. SARS-CoV-2 specificity of the second-wave clones peaking on day 37 was not confirmed.

The listed sequencing device is Illumina NovaSeq 6000. cDNA libraries for TCRalpha and TCRbeta were prepared by 5'RACE using constant-segment primers, with sample barcodes and unique molecular identifiers added. Trizol reagent was used to extract RNA from every sample. Library amplification was performed in two PCR steps, and a second sample barcode and Illumina TruSeq adapters were introduced in the second step. Libraries were sequenced on an Illumina NovaSeq with 2 x 150 bp paired-end reads. In the original analysis: Reads were demultiplexed and collapsed into UMI-guided consensus sequences with migec v1.2.7. Using mixcr v2.1.11, UMI consensuses were aligned to TRA and TRB V and J templates and then assembled into clonotypes. A clonotype was counted as expanded or contracted only if both edgeR and NoisET called the change significant, with noise models trained on biological replicates. For edgeR calls, a false discovery rate-adjusted p below 0.01 and a log2 fold-change threshold of 1 were applied. As an exploratory analysis of dynamics, PCA with hierarchical clustering was applied to max-normalized trajectories of the 1000 most abundant clonotypes. The CD4 or CD8 phenotype of responding clones was assigned using the separately sequenced CD4+ and CD8+ repertoires. TCRdb reprocessed the public reads (quality trimming at Q25 with fastp, clone calling with MiXCR) and kept in-frame beta chains. Every entry covers one CDR3 protein and lists the most common genes and DNA from its rows. For this entry, the V and J calls and clone size follow TCRdb and not the study's own pipeline. The sample records about 290,000 distinct CDR3 sequences, about a sixth of which are singletons. The leading ten clones occupy around 23% of the sample.

Notes on this clonotype: This receptor's antigen is unknown. It has no much larger one-base neighbor in the sample; base qualities were not kept.

V is cut back by 5 bases and J by 7 bases, with 12 bases in the junction unmatched. In the germline V gene, CDR1 corresponds to SGHTA and CDR2 to FQGNSA. Inclusive of the bounding cysteine and phenylalanine, the CDR3 is 15 residues long. Only the CDR3 portion is preserved as DNA: 45 bases, with reading frame beginning at the first base. PBMCs were isolated by Ficoll-Paque density gradient centrifugation. The sample was PBMCs or a T cell subset sorted from them (not recorded which). The sequence derives from a young man who had mild COVID-19 (a few samples of this study predate the infection). The sample titles of this study are shuffled in the database, so cell type and time point are left out; the donor was told from shared clones. Rearrangement joined TRBV7-2 to TRBJ1-2; 8 nucleotides in the junction match TRBD1. DNA sequence: TGTGCCAGCAGCCCCCTAGGTGCAGGGGGCGGTGGCTACACCTTC. Translated, it reads CASSPLGAGGGGYTF.